These 17 T cell receptor beta chains came from one sample sequenced in a study of T cell repertoires in cytomegalovirus infection. One entry per CDR3 protein, called by TCRdb with MiXCR from the reads. Of hundreds of thousands of distinct CDR3 sequences listed, approximately 46% are singletons. These TCRs' antigens remain unknown. Specimen: cultured PBMCs, collected from culture after CMV antigen stimulation. The receptors were gathered from a human donor in good health (CMV status not recorded). Some clones in this sample may be carry-over from other donors' samples.

The chain uses TRBV25-1 and TRBJ2-5, with 7 bases that match TRBD2. The CDR3 loop spans 16 amino acids. The ends lost 2 bases at V and 4 bases at J; junction bases unmatched: 10. The germline CDR1 and CDR2 sequences are MGHDK and SYGVNS. CDR3 sequence: CASSEPRRAGSETQYF. In DNA form, the CDR3 reads TGTGCCAGCAGTGAACCGAGGAGAGCGGGATCAGAGACCCAGTACTTC.

The chain recombines TRBV7-2 with TRBJ2-3, with D perhaps matching TRBD2 (5 bases). CDR1 is SGHTA and CDR2 is FQGNSA in the germline V gene. V gave up 3 bases and J gave up 6 bases, with 16 bases separating them. The CDR3 has 15 residues. The CDR3 DNA reads TGTGCCAGCAGCTTTAGCGTAAGCGGTTTGGATACGCAGTATTTT. Protein product: CASSFSVSGLDTQYF.

This clonotype has a single count. This rearrangement joins TRBV7-6 to TRBJ1-1; D is possibly TRBD1 (6 bases). The CDR3 length is 16 residues. V was trimmed by 5 bases and J by 1 base, leaving 17 bases between them. Per germline, CDR1 SGHVS and CDR2 FNYEAQ. CDR3 sequence (DNA): TGTGCCAGCAGCCTAACCCAGGGGAACTGGAACACTGAAGCTTTCTTT. It yields the protein CASSLTQGNWNTEAFF. Full variable domain (outside the CDR3, taken from reference TRBV7-6 and TRBJ1-1): GAGVSQSPRYKVTKRGQDVALRCDPISGHVSLYWYRQALGQGPEFLTYFNYEAQQDKSGLPNDRFSAERPEGSISTLTIQRTEQRDSAMYRCASSLTQGNWNTEAFFGQGTRLTVV.

The chain carries TRBV5-4 and TRBJ2-2, with D hard to call. This CDR3 is 17 amino acids long. Germline V lookup: CDR1 SGHNT, CDR2 YYREEE (reference sequence). Trimming stripped 3 bases from V and 1 base from J, with 16 bases between. CDR3: CASSSLRAQKNTGELFF. CDR3 nucleotides: TGTGCCAGCAGCTCCCTTCGCGCGCAGAAGAACACCGGGGAGCTGTTTTTT.

This clonotype occurred a few times. The chain recombines TRBV7-2 with TRBJ2-2, with 9 bases lining up with TRBD2. This CDR3 has 14 amino acids. CDR1 SGHTA and CDR2 FQGNSA come from the germline V gene. After removal of 9 bases from V and 6 bases from J, the junction contained 8 bases not matched to a gene. CDR3 in amino acids: CASSVLAGSGELFF. CDR3 DNA sequence: TGTGCCAGTAGTGTCCTAGCGGGGTCCGGGGAGCTGTTTTTT.

The table lists this clonotype with a few counts. The V gene is TRBV2, the J gene TRBJ2-7; 8 nucleotides agree with TRBD1. V gave up 0 bases and J gave up 2 bases; unmatched junction bases: 3. Germline CDR1 SNHLY, CDR2 FYNNEI. This CDR3 is built from 15 residues. CDR3 sequence reads: CASSEAGQVAYEQYF. The CDR3 DNA follows: TGTGCCAGCAGTGAAGCGGGACAGGTAGCCTACGAGCAGTACTTC.

There are a few counts of this clonotype. The chain carries TRBV6-1 and TRBJ2-3, with unresolved D. The V and J ends lost 2 bases and 2 bases respectively, with 11 bases between them. Germline V gives CDR1 MNHNS, CDR2 SASEGT. This CDR3 region has 15 residues. The CDR3, as DNA: TGTGCCAGCAGTGAATCGGGCAGAACCACAGATACGCAGTATTTT. Its protein product is CASSESGRTTDTQYF.

This clonotype has only a few counts. The V call is TRBV2, the J call TRBJ1-2; tentatively, D is TRBD1 (6 bases). Trimming took 7 bases from V and 3 from J, leaving 18 bases between them. Germline V gene data show CDR1 as SNHLY and CDR2 as FYNNEI. The CDR3 sequence is 15 residues long. This CDR3 reads CASMRGPRGDYGYTF. The CDR3 bases are TGTGCCAGCATGAGGGGCCCCAGGGGAGACTATGGCTACACCTTC.

This clonotype showed up just once. The J gene is TRBJ2-1, the V gene TRBV7-2, with a possible D match to TRBD2 (5 bases). The CDR3 runs 14 residues. Germline assignment: CDR1 SGHTA and CDR2 FQGNSA. With 6 bases removed from V and 10 bases from J, the gap between germline ends came to 19 bases. CDR3 coding DNA: TGTGCCAGCAGACCTCTCCCGAGTCGAGGGGAGCAGTTCTTC. It translates to CASRPLPSRGEQFF. Drawing the rest from reference TRBV7-2 and TRBJ2-1, the complete variable domain is GAGVSQSPSNKVTEKGKDVELRCDPISGHTALYWYRQSLGQGLEFLIYFQGNSAPDKSGLPSDRFSAERTGGSVSTLTIQRTQQEDSAVYLCASRPLPSRGEQFFGPGTRLTVL.

The table lists this clonotype with a count of one. J is TRBJ1-6 and V is TRBV2; D possibly corresponds to TRBD1 (6 bases). The V gene lost 4 bases and the J gene lost 4 bases, with 11 bases spanning the gap. Germline loops: CDR1 SNHLY, CDR2 FYNNEI. This CDR3 spans 15 amino acids. The CDR3 DNA follows: TGTGCCAGCAGTGCCCAGGACAGTTATAATTCACCCCTCCACTTT. This encodes CASSAQDSYNSPLHF.

The J gene is TRBJ2-4, the V gene TRBV6-6; D is possibly TRBD1 (5 bases). Germline values: CDR1 MNHNY, CDR2 SVGAGI (reference sequence). Trimming removed 2 bases at V and 8 bases at J, with 10 bases between. The CDR3 spans 13 residues. CDR3 sequence reads: CASSYGAVDIQYF. The CDR3 DNA follows: TGTGCCAGCAGTTACGGGGCTGTAGACATTCAGTACTTC.

The V call is TRBV7-2, the J call TRBJ2-2; D is undetermined. V was trimmed by 1 base and J by 4 bases, leaving 7 bases between them. This CDR3 has 14 residues. Germline assignment: CDR1 SGHTA and CDR2 FQGNSA. CDR3 DNA: TGTGCCAGCAGCTTAGTTACCTCCACCGGGGAGCTGTTTTTT. Its protein product is CASSLVTSTGELFF.

This rearrangement joins TRBV15 to TRBJ1-1; no clear D. The CDR3 runs 13 residues. The germline V gene has CDR1 LNHNV and CDR2 YYDKDF (reference sequence). Trimming shortened V by 5 bases and J by 3 bases, and 10 bases separated the two germline ends. The chain's CDR3 is CATSRADYTEAFF. The CDR3 DNA follows: TGTGCCACCAGCCGGGCAGACTACACTGAAGCTTTCTTT. Looking up the rest from reference TRBV15 and TRBJ1-1 gives the full variable domain: DAMVIQNPRYQVTQFGKPVTLSCSQTLNHNVMYWYQQKSSQAPKLLFHYYDKDFNNEADTPDNFQSRRPNTSFCFLDIRSPGLGDTAMYLCATSRADYTEAFFGQGTRLTVV.

The chain recombines TRBV11-2 with TRBJ2-2; weak D call: TRBD2 (5 bases). V gave up 3 bases and J gave up 5 bases, with 16 bases separating them. The CDR3 spans 16 residues. Germline values: CDR1 SGHAT, CDR2 FQNNGV. CDR3 sequence (DNA): TGTGCCAGCAGCTTCCTGCCGGGGTTCCGTACCGGGGAGCTGTTTTTT. This encodes CASSFLPGFRTGELFF.

The chain couples TRBV10-3 to TRBJ2-3, with D possibly being TRBD2 (6 bases). Trimming cost V 8 bases and J 3 bases, with 18 bases left between them. The CDR3 runs 15 residues. Looked up from germline, CDR1 is ENHRY and CDR2 is SYGVKD. CDR3 region: CAIALSGSRTDTQYF. CDR3 sequence (DNA): TGTGCCATCGCCCTTTCCGGGAGTAGAACAGATACGCAGTATTTT.

This clonotype was seen a single time. The chain joins TRBV28 to TRBJ1-1, with D uncertain. The V end lost 3 bases, the J end lost 1 base, and 12 bases lay between the germline ends. The CDR3 totals 15 residues. Germline V gene data show CDR1 as MDHEN and CDR2 as SYDVKM. CDR3 nucleotides: TGTGCCAGCAGTTTCGCTGGACGGCAGAACACTGAAGCTTTCTTT. Protein sequence: CASSFAGRQNTEAFF.

The chain employs TRBV28 and TRBJ2-7, with D perhaps matching TRBD2 (5 bases). CDR3 length equals 15 residues. V gave up 10 bases and J gave up 7 bases, with 26 bases separating them. Germline V gene data show CDR1 as MDHEN and CDR2 as SYDVKM. CDR3 nucleotide sequence: TGTGCCACCCAAGCCGAGTCGGGGTTAGGGTATGAGCAGTACTTC. Translation gives CATQAESGLGYEQYF.